This T cell receptor beta chain was captured in a study of blood T cell repertoires in COVID-19. Across the whole study: Acute-phase and convalescent COVID-19 samples originated in the United States, Italy and Spain. Sample material is recorded as cDNA or gDNA derived from T cells, B-cell-depleted T cells, or PBMCs.

This clone was recorded a few times. In the original analysis: Amplification of reference gene primers was used by the study to estimate nucleated cell counts. Libraries were prepared by immunoSEQ multiplex PCR; TCRdb keeps only in-frame clonotypes and omits some of them. V, J and clone size are taken as reported in that table, and D and trimming were inferred from the DNA itself. The sample contains about 350,000 clones, approximately 87% of which appear only once. Trimming at V came to 1 base and at J to 7 bases, leaving 7 bases not matched to a gene. Germline V gene lookup returns CDR1 SGHTA and CDR2 FQGNSA. The CDR3 is 15 amino acids.

The sample consisted of peripheral blood. The TCR sequence derives from a woman aged 50 to 60 with COVID-19, enrolled during active disease. V gene TRBV7-2 combines with J gene TRBJ1-2; 9 bases fit TRBD1. CDR3 in amino acids: CASSLGGDREVGYTF. CDR3 nucleotide sequence: TGTGCCAGCAGCTTAGGAGGGGACAGGGAGGTTGGCTACACCTTC.